The 8 T cell receptor beta chains given below trace back to one sample, sequenced in a study of monozygotic twins with inflammatory bowel disease. TCRdb derives one entry per CDR3 protein from the 5' RACE reads, leaving out DNA. The specimen's table records approximately 330,000 distinct CDR3 sequences. The sample consisted of blood. These receptors were taken from a human donor with ulcerative colitis or Crohn's disease, or a healthy co-twin of an affected twin (not recorded which).

The V call is TRBV6-1, the J call TRBJ2-7; TCRdb's D call of TRBD2 is untestable without DNA. Per germline, CDR1 MNHNS and CDR2 SASEGT. The CDR3 is 13 amino acids. This CDR3 is CASAAGVWYEQYF.

The chain uses TRBV19 and TRBJ2-3; absent DNA, TCRdb's TRBD1 call cannot be checked. The CDR3 loop spans 15 amino acids. The germline CDR1 and CDR2 sequences are LNHDA and SQIVND (reference sequence). The CDR3 loop is CATTRGDPRTDTQYF.

The V and J genes are TRBV7-9 and TRBJ1-3. CDR1 and CDR2 (germline): SEHNR, FQNEAQ (reference sequence). This CDR3 spans 15 amino acids. The CDR3 protein is CASSSGGVLGNTIYF.

The V call is TRBV5-1, the J call TRBJ1-1; TCRdb's D call of TRBD1 is untestable without DNA. This CDR3 comprises 16 residues. CDR1 SGHRS and CDR2 YFSETQ come from the germline V gene. The CDR3 sequence is CASSPTPTGHNGEAFF.

The CDR3 region is CASSPRRQGDNSPLHF. The V gene is TRBV7-2, the J gene TRBJ1-6; TCRdb's D call of TRBD1 is untestable without DNA. Germline-derived CDR1 and CDR2 are SGHTA and FQGNSA. The length of the CDR3 is 16 residues.

This chain uses TRBV7-2 with TRBJ2-3; checking the TCRdb D call of TRBD2 is not possible without DNA. The V gene's germline CDR1 is SGHTA and CDR2 FQGNSA. The CDR3 is made up of 16 amino acids. The CDR3 here is CASSLGGRGVTDTQYF. Full variable domain (missing parts from reference TRBV7-2 and TRBJ2-3): GAGVSQSPSNKVTEKGKDVELRCDPISGHTALYWYRQSLGQGLEFLIYFQGNSAPDKSGLPSDRFSAERTGGSVSTLTIQRTQQEDSAVYLCASSLGGRGVTDTQYFGPGTRLTVL.

This rearrangement joins TRBV7-6 to TRBJ2-1; TCRdb's D gene call, TRBD2, goes unchecked for lack of DNA. There are 12 residues in the CDR3. CDR1 is SGHVS, CDR2 FNYEAQ, per germline. CDR3 sequence reads: CASSHLAGMQFF.

V is TRBV9 and J is TRBJ1-3; TCRdb indicates TRBD1, and absent DNA this call remains unverified. This CDR3 has 15 residues. Germline V gives CDR1 SGDLS, CDR2 YYNGEE. CDR3: CASSATPGEGNTIYF.